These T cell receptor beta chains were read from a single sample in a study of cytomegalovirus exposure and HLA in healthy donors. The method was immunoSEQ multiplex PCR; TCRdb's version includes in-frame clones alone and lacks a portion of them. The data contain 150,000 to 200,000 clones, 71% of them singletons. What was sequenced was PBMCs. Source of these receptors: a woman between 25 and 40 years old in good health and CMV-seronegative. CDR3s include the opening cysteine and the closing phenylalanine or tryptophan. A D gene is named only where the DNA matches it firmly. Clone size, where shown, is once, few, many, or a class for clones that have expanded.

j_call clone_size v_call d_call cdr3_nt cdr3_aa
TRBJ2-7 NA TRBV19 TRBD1 TGTGCCAGTAGTATCCGGGACAGTGCGCCCTACGAGCAGTACTTC CASSIRDSAPYEQYF
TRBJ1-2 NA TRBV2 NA TGTGCCAGCAGACCCGCCGGGACTAACTATGGCTACACCTTC CASRPAGTNYGYTF
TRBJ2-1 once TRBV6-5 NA TGTGCCAGCAGAGGAACCGGGAACTCCTACAATGAGCAGTTCTTC CASRGTGNSYNEQFF
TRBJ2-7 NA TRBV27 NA TGTGCCAGCAGTTTAAAGGTGAGGAAGAGCTCCTACGAGCAGTACTTC CASSLKVRKSSYEQYF
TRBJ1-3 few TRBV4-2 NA TGTGCCAGCAGCCAACGTCAGGACTCGGGTGGGGGAAACACCATATATTTT CASSQRQDSGGGNTIYF
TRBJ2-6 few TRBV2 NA TGTGCCAGCTGTGAGAGGGAAGGTGCGACTGGGGCCAACGTCCTGACTTTC CASCEREGATGANVLTF
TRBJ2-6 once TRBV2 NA TGTGCCAGCAGCCCAAGCCGGGGATATGGGGCCAACGTCCTGACTTTC CASSPSRGYGANVLTF
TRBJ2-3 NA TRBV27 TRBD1 TGTGCCAGCAGTTTAGAGGGGGCTAGGGATACGCAGTATTTT CASSLEGARDTQYF
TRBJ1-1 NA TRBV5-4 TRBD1 TGTGCCAGCAGCCCATCGACAGGGGGCTACACTGAAGCTTTCTTT CASSPSTGGYTEAFF
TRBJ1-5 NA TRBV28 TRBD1 TGTGCCAGCAGTTTTGCGGGACAGGGCCGCAATCAGCCCCAGCATTTT CASSFAGQGRNQPQHF
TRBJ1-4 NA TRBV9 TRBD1 TGTGCCAGCAGCGGGACAGGGGCGGGAGAAAAACTGTTTTTT CASSGTGAGEKLFF
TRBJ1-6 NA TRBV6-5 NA TGTGCCAGCAGCTGGGGGGGCTCGGAGAATTCACCCCTCCACTTT CASSWGGSENSPLHF
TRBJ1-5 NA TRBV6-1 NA TGTGCCAGCGTCGTGGCAGTTAGCAGTCAGCCCCAGCATTTT CASVVAVSSQPQHF
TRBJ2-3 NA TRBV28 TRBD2 TGTGCCAGCAGTTTAGGTAGCGGGCGCACAGATACGCAGTATTTT CASSLGSGRTDTQYF
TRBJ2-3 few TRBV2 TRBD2 TGTGCCAGCATGATGACTAGCGGGAGGCCAGATACGCAGTATTTT CASMMTSGRPDTQYF
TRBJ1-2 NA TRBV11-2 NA TGTGCCAGCAGCTTAGCTCAATATCCTCAGGGCTACACCTTC CASSLAQYPQGYTF
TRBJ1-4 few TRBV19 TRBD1 TGTGCCAGTAGTACCACAGGGGGTTTCGAAAAACTGTTTTTT CASSTTGGFEKLFF
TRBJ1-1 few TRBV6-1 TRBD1 TGTGCCAGCAGCCGGACAGGGGTGGAAGCTTTCTTT CASSRTGVEAFF
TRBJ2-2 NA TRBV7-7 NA TGTGCTAGCAGCTTGGGGCAGGGAACCGGGGAGCTGTTTTTT CASSLGQGTGELFF
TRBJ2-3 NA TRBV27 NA TGTGCCAGCAGTTATAGCGGAGATACGCAGTATTTT CASSYSGDTQYF
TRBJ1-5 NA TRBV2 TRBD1 TGTGCCAGCCGCCTATTAACAGGGGGCAATCAGCCCCAGCATTTT CASRLLTGGNQPQHF
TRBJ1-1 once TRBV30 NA TGTGCCTGGAGTATGATAGGGACAAATTTTGAAGCTTTCTTT CAWSMIGTNFEAFF
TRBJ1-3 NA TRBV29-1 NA TGCAGCGCCAGAAAGGGGATCTCTGGAAACACCATATATTTT CSARKGISGNTIYF
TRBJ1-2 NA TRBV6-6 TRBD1 TGTGCCAGCAGCCACGGTGGACAGGGTTATGGCTACACCTTC CASSHGGQGYGYTF
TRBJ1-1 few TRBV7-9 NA TGTTCCAGCAGCTTACTGGACAGGAACACTGAAGCTTTCTTT CSSSLLDRNTEAFF
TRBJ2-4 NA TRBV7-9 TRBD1 TGTGCCAGCAGCAAAAAACAGGGGGCTACAAACATTCAGTACTTC CASSKKQGATNIQYF